This TCR beta chain was sequenced during a study of blood T cell repertoires in COVID-19. Study background: The United States, Italy and Spain provided the acute and convalescent COVID-19 samples. T cells, B-cell-depleted T cells, or PBMCs supplied cDNA or gDNA.

Profiled with immunoSEQ multiplex PCR; TCRdb holds only in-frame clones, not every one. The table shows 80,000 to 100,000 clones, with roughly 82% occurring only once. Trimming pared 4 bases from V and 4 bases from J, leaving 16 bases between. This CDR3 region has 15 residues. Germline lookup yields CDR1 SGDLS and CDR2 YYNGEE. The TCR comes from a man between 65 and 80 years old with active or convalescent COVID-19. J is TRBJ2-3 and V is TRBV9, with unresolved D. Sequencing input: peripheral blood. The CDR3 DNA follows: TGTGCCAGCAGCCCGCGGTGGTCTCCACCAGATACGCAGTATTTT. It encodes CASSPRWSPPDTQYF.